What follows are 10 T cell receptor beta chains derived from one specimen sequenced in a study of Graves' ophthalmopathy and Graves' hyperthyroidism. Using RNA transcripts, the TCR beta CDR3 regions were amplified. An opening RT-PCR round employed HTBI primers and preceded a second-round multiplex PCR. TCRdb redid the calling of the multiplex PCR reads with MiXCR, one entry per CDR3 protein. The table lists hundreds of thousands of distinct CDR3 sequences, around 50% of them singletons. Input material: peripheral blood. These receptor sequences come from an adult man with Graves' ophthalmopathy.

This clonotype was counted ten times or more. The chain recombines TRBV12-3 or TRBV12-4 with TRBJ2-5, with 7 bases that match TRBD2. V lost 7 bases to trimming and J lost 7 bases; unmatched junction nucleotides: 12. The CDR3 is 14 residues long. The CDR3 nucleotides read TGTGCCAGCACCTATAGCGGGTTTGACGGGACCCAGTACTTC. Translation: CASTYSGFDGTQYF.

The genes are TRBV12-3 or TRBV12-4 and TRBJ2-7, with D perhaps TRBD1 (6 bases). The CDR3 has 15 amino acids. The V and J ends lost 5 bases and 0 bases respectively, with 14 bases between them. The CDR3: CASSRDRYSSYEQYF. CDR3 in DNA: TGTGCCAGCAGTCGAGACAGGTATAGCTCCTACGAGCAGTACTTC.

In its sample, this clonotype was seen a few times. CDR3 sequence (DNA): TGTGCCAGTAGTGGGCGGTCCTATCAAGGCTACACCTTC. Translating it yields CASSGRSYQGYTF. The rearrangement joins TRBV19 to TRBJ1-2; the D is unclear. Germline loops: CDR1 LNHDA, CDR2 SQIVND (reference sequence). Trimming stripped 5 bases from V and 8 bases from J, with 15 bases between. CDR3 length: 13 amino acids.

The CDR3 sequence: CASPSPGQGSSNTEAFF. For the CDR3, the DNA is TGTGCCAGCCCATCACCGGGGCAGGGCTCTTCGAACACTGAAGCTTTCTTT. The chain is built from TRBV10-3 and TRBJ1-1; possible D gene TRBD1, 5 bases. The ends were cut back, 10 bases at V and 1 base at J, with 25 bases in the middle. This CDR3 spans 17 amino acids. Germline V gives CDR1 ENHRY, CDR2 SYGVKD.

The chain joins TRBV18 to TRBJ1-5, with 12 bases that match TRBD1. The CDR3 totals 17 residues. Germline V gene lookup returns CDR1 KGHSH and CDR2 LQKENI. V was clipped by 3 bases and J by 7 bases; unmatched bases: 10. CDR3 DNA: TGTGCCAGCTCACCTCAACAGGGGACAGGGGGCGAGCAGCCCCAGCATTTT. This sequence encodes CASSPQQGTGGEQPQHF.

This clonotype was recorded a few times. This CDR3 reads CASSERDSYYEQYF. CDR3 sequence (DNA): TGTGCCAGCAGCGAAAGGGACAGCTACTACGAGCAGTACTTC. The rearrangement joins TRBV2 to TRBJ2-7; the match to TRBD1 covers 7 bases. Losses at the gene ends were 6 bases for V and 3 bases for J; bases not matched to a gene: 8. The germline gives CDR1 SNHLY, CDR2 FYNNEI. CDR3 length: 14 residues.

This rearrangement joins TRBV5-6 to TRBJ2-2; D is uncertain. Germline V CDR1 and CDR2: SGHDT, YYEEEE. V lost 4 bases, J lost 6 bases, and 13 bases lay in between. The CDR3 runs 14 residues. The CDR3 DNA is TGTGCCAGCAGCCCCCGTTTCGGTCCCGGGGAGCTGTTTTTT. Translated: CASSPRFGPGELFF.

In this sample, this clonotype turned up a few times. The chain joins TRBV29-1 to TRBJ1-1; D ambiguous. The CDR3 sequence is 13 residues long. Deletions cut 7 bases from V and 6 bases from J, with 18 bases between. Germline V gene sequence: CDR1 SQVTM, CDR2 ANQGSEA. The CDR3 DNA reads TGCAGCGGAAACAAGGGATTCTCCTCTGAAGCTTTCTTT. It specifies CSGNKGFSSEAFF.

V gene TRBV29-1 combines with J gene TRBJ2-2; TRBD2 might be the D (6 bases). The V end was cut by 6 bases, the J end by 8 bases, with 13 bases between. The CDR3 extends over 12 amino acids. Looked up from germline, CDR1 is SQVTM and CDR2 is ANQGSEA. DNA of the CDR3: TGCAGCGTAGCGGGCTCGACAGGGGAGCTGTTTTTT. Its translation: CSVAGSTGELFF.

The chain links TRBV7-2 to TRBJ2-7; maybe TRBD1 (6 bases). V lost 3 bases and J 5 bases, leaving 17 bases between the germline ends. CDR3 length: 15 residues. Germline V lookup: CDR1 SGHTA, CDR2 FQGNSA. The CDR3 region has the DNA TGTGCCAGCAGCTTCCCAGGGGCCACGGTTAACGAGCAGTACTTC. Translation: CASSFPGATVNEQYF.